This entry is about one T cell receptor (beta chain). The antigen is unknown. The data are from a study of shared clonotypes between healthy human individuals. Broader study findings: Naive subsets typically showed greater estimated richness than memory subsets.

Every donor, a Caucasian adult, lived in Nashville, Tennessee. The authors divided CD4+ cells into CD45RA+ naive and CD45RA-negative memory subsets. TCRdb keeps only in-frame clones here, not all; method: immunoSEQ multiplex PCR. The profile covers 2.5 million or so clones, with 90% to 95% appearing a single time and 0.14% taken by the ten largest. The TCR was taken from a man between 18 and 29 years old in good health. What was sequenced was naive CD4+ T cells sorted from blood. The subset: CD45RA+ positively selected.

In nucleotides, the CDR3 is TGCGCCAGCAGCCAAGTGAGGGGCGGGGAGCTGTTTTTT. Translation gives CASSQVRGGELFF. The gene calls are TRBV4-3 and TRBJ2-2; D might be TRBD1 or TRBD2, each matching 5 bases. The CDR3 runs to 13 residues. Trimming removed 1 base at V and 7 bases at J, with 7 bases between. Germline CDR1 and CDR2: LGHNA and YSLEER.